Listed here are 20 T cell receptor beta chains from one sample, sequenced in a study of cytomegalovirus exposure and HLA in healthy donors. PCR amplification relied on 60 Vbeta primers (plus 13 Jbeta primers). Method: immunoSEQ multiplex PCR; TCRdb's copy keeps in-frame clones and lacks some. This table holds 100,000 to 150,000 clones, under 80% found once. Sequencing was performed on PBMCs. These receptors all come from a man in his forties in good health and CMV-seropositive.

The J gene is TRBJ1-1, the V gene TRBV4-2; D remains ambiguous. The germline V and J ends were trimmed by 1 base and 0 bases, with 3 bases remaining between them. The CDR3 is 13 residues long. From germline, CDR1 is LGHNA and CDR2 YNFKEQ. Here the CDR3 reads CASSQGMNTEAFF. The CDR3 DNA follows: TGTGCCAGCAGCCAAGGTATGAACACTGAAGCTTTCTTT.

This clone came up a few times. J is TRBJ1-3 and V is TRBV5-6, with D tentatively TRBD1 (5 bases). This CDR3 is 15 amino acids long. Germline V gene data show CDR1 as SGHDT and CDR2 as YYEEEE. Deletions cut 4 bases from V and 2 bases from J, with 13 bases between. CDR3 amino acids: CASSPDGGAGNTIYF. In nucleotides, the CDR3 is TGTGCCAGCAGCCCAGACGGGGGGGCTGGAAACACCATATATTTT.

The CDR3 here is CASSRQGKSSPLHF. For the CDR3, the DNA is TGTGCCAGCAGCCGACAGGGAAAGAGTTCACCCCTCCACTTT. The chain joins TRBV6-5 to TRBJ1-6, with 7 bases identical to TRBD1. Trimming at V came to 6 bases and at J to 9 bases, leaving 8 bases not matched to a gene. The CDR3 runs to 14 residues. The germline gives CDR1 MNHEY, CDR2 SVGAGI.

The rearrangement joins TRBV5-1 to TRBJ2-1; tentative D call: TRBD2 (5 bases). CDR3 length: 16 amino acids. Trimming shortened V by 1 base and J by 0 bases, and 11 bases separated the two germline ends. The germline CDR1 and CDR2 sequences are SGHRS and YFSETQ. As DNA, the CDR3 is TGCGCCAGCAGCTTGAACCCAGCGGCCTCCTACAATGAGCAGTTCTTC. The encoded protein is CASSLNPAASYNEQFF.

The chain carries TRBV28 and TRBJ1-2; D perhaps matches TRBD1 (6 bases). This CDR3 is built from 14 residues. V lost 4 bases and J 0 bases, leaving 9 bases between the germline ends. CDR1 MDHEN and CDR2 SYDVKM come from the germline V gene. The DNA of the CDR3 is TGTGCCAGCAGTTCCGACAGGACTAACTATGGCTACACCTTC. As protein: CASSSDRTNYGYTF.

Only one count was recorded for this clone. The V gene is TRBV5-1, the J gene TRBJ2-5; TRBD2 matches 8 bases. The CDR3 is 16 residues long. J gave up 1 base and V 7 bases, and 12 bases lay outside the gene matches. CDR1 SGHRS and CDR2 YFSETQ come from the germline V gene. This CDR3 reads CASSPRGANSQETQYF. The CDR3 coding sequence is TGCGCCAGCTCCCCGCGGGGGGCAAACAGCCAAGAGACCCAGTACTTC. Full variable domain (rest looked up from reference TRBV5-1 and TRBJ2-5): KAGVTQTPRYLIKTRGQQVTLSCSPISGHRSVSWYQQTPGQGLQFLFEYFSETQRNKGNFPGRFSGRQFSNSRSEMNVSTLELGDSALYLCASSPRGANSQETQYFGPGTRLLVL.

The CDR3 loop is CASSRDRGSSSYNSPLHF. The CDR3 DNA follows: TGTGCCAGCTCGCGCGACAGGGGATCTAGCTCCTATAATTCACCCCTCCACTTT. The rearrangement joins TRBV18 to TRBJ1-6, with 8 nucleotides matching TRBD1. The CDR3 length is 18 residues. CDR1 is KGHSH and CDR2 is LQKENI in the germline V gene. V shed 6 bases, J shed 0 bases, and the junction held 10 bases outside the gene matches.

The genes are TRBV27 and TRBJ2-5, with a possible D match to TRBD1 (6 bases). Gene TRBJ2-7 matches the end of the DNA better, so the J call may be wrong. This CDR3 is built from 16 residues. Germline V gene data show CDR1 as MNHEY and CDR2 as SMNVEV (reference sequence). The CDR3 region is CASSSPTGPETYEQYF. The CDR3 DNA reads as TGTGCCAGCAGTTCGCCGACAGGTCCCGAAACCTACGAGCAGTACTTC.

The chain has TRBV15 and TRBJ2-3; 16 bases are a match to TRBD2. CDR1 is LNHNV and CDR2 is YYDKDF in the germline V gene (reference sequence). CDR3 length: 18 residues. The V and J ends lost 2 bases and 5 bases, in that order; junction bases with no gene match: 7. The CDR3 region has the DNA TGTGCCACCAGCAGACCCGGGACTAGCGGGGGGGCCAGAGATACGCAGTATTTT. Translating it yields CATSRPGTSGGARDTQYF. The full variable domain, in which reference TRBV15 and TRBJ2-3 provide the parts outside the CDR3, is DAMVIQNPRYQVTQFGKPVTLSCSQTLNHNVMYWYQQKSSQAPKLLFHYYDKDFNNEADTPDNFQSRRPNTSFCFLDIRSPGLGDTAMYLCATSRPGTSGGARDTQYFGPGTRLTVL.

V and J are TRBV4-3 and TRBJ2-2, with D possibly TRBD1 on 5 matching bases. Germline V gene lookup returns CDR1 LGHNA and CDR2 YSLEER. The CDR3 length is 17 residues. V lost 0 bases to trimming and J lost 0 bases, with 11 bases between them. As DNA, the CDR3 is TGCGCCAGCAGCCAAGAAATTCTAGGGGCGAACACCGGGGAGCTGTTTTTT. Protein: CASSQEILGANTGELFF.

The V gene is TRBV5-8, the J gene TRBJ1-1; a possible D gene is TRBD1 (6 bases). From germline, CDR1 is SGHTS and CDR2 YDEGEE. The V and J ends lost 4 bases and 3 bases respectively, with 13 bases between them. The CDR3 sequence is 14 residues long. The CDR3 DNA sequence: TGTGCCAGCAGCCTTACGACAGGTCACACTGAAGCTTTCTTT. It yields the protein CASSLTTGHTEAFF. Together with reference TRBV5-8 and TRBJ1-1, the CDR3 gives the full variable domain: EAGVTQSPTHLIKTRGQQATLRCSPISGHTSVYWYQQALGLGLQFLLWYDEGEERNRGNFPPRFSGRQFPNYSSELNVNALELEDSALYLCASSLTTGHTEAFFGQGTRLTVV.

This chain connects TRBV5-5 to TRBJ1-2; D is perhaps TRBD1 (5 bases). V lost 0 bases and J 4 bases, leaving 13 bases between the germline ends. The germline CDR1 and CDR2 sequences are SGHKS and YYEKEE (reference sequence). The CDR3 spans 15 residues. The CDR3 sequence: CASSLVGREAYGYTF. The CDR3 DNA reads as TGTGCCAGCAGCTTGGTTGGCAGGGAAGCCTATGGCTACACCTTC.

This clone came up a few times. This chain joins TRBV29-1 and TRBJ1-2, with D possibly being TRBD1 (5 bases). V dropped 1 base and J dropped 4 bases, with 10 bases sitting between them. The length of the CDR3 is 13 residues. Germline V gene sequence: CDR1 SQVTM, CDR2 ANQGSEA. The DNA for the CDR3 is TGCAGCGTTGAAGGACAGCCTACCTATGGCTACACCTTC. This sequence encodes CSVEGQPTYGYTF.

The chain links TRBV29-1 to TRBJ1-4; weak D call: TRBD1 (5 bases). The CDR3 length is 13 residues. Looked up from germline, CDR1 is SQVTM and CDR2 is ANQGSEA. The V end lost 5 bases, the J end lost 4 bases, and 11 bases lay between the germline ends. The CDR3 sequence is CSVTGGNNEKLFF. The CDR3 DNA sequence: TGCAGCGTTACGGGGGGAAATAATGAAAAACTGTTTTTT.

The sample holds a few counts of this clone. V and J are TRBV19 and TRBJ1-4; D not resolved. With 7 bases removed from V and 3 bases from J, the gap between germline ends came to 21 bases. The CDR3 spans 17 residues. Germline lookup yields CDR1 LNHDA and CDR2 SQIVND (reference sequence). The CDR3 is CASTRELESGSNEKLFF. CDR3 DNA: TGTGCCAGTACGCGGGAATTGGAGTCGGGCTCTAATGAAAAACTGTTTTTT.

The chain uses TRBV7-2 and TRBJ2-7; 8 nucleotides line up with TRBD1. The length of the CDR3 is 17 residues. Looked up from germline, CDR1 is SGHTA and CDR2 is FQGNSA. After removal of 5 bases from V and 3 bases from J, the junction contained 15 bases not matched to a gene. CDR3 protein: CASSPIRTGYRVYEQYF. Here the CDR3 DNA reads TGTGCCAGCAGCCCGATCAGGACAGGGTACAGGGTCTACGAGCAGTACTTC. The full variable domain, rest sourced from reference TRBV7-2 and TRBJ2-7, is GAGVSQSPSNKVTEKGKDVELRCDPISGHTALYWYRQSLGQGLEFLIYFQGNSAPDKSGLPSDRFSAERTGGSVSTLTIQRTQQEDSAVYLCASSPIRTGYRVYEQYFGPGTRLTVT.

The rearrangement joins TRBV5-1 to TRBJ2-7, with TRBD1 matching over 9 bases. Trimming cost V 4 bases and J 2 bases; bases outside gene matches: 4. Looked up from germline, CDR1 is SGHRS and CDR2 is YFSETQ. There are 14 residues in the CDR3. The CDR3 is CASSHRGLAYEQYF. The CDR3 coding sequence is TGCGCCAGCAGCCACAGGGGGCTGGCCTACGAGCAGTACTTC.

This clone was seen more than once but under ten times. The chain combines TRBV5-1 with TRBJ2-7; tentatively, D is TRBD1 (6 bases). The V gene's germline CDR1 is SGHRS and CDR2 YFSETQ. This CDR3 comprises 15 residues. Between the trimmed V and J ends, which lost 2 bases and 3 bases, there was a span of 15 bases. CDR3 nucleotide sequence: TGCGCCAGCAGCTTCCGTCAGGGGCCATACTACGAGCAGTACTTC. Amino acids: CASSFRQGPYYEQYF.

The V gene is TRBV29-1, the J gene TRBJ2-3; 8 bases are shared with TRBD2. CDR3 length: 16 residues. After removal of 7 bases from V and 2 bases from J, the junction contained 14 bases not matched to a gene. Looked up from germline, CDR1 is SQVTM and CDR2 is ANQGSEA. CDR3 nucleotides: TGCAGCGCCATCGGGGGGGGGAGCGGGATCACAGATACGCAGTATTTT. This codes for CSAIGGGSGITDTQYF.

The genes are TRBV2 and TRBJ2-7, with D uncertain. From germline, CDR1 is SNHLY and CDR2 FYNNEI. This CDR3 has 12 residues. With 6 bases removed from V and 0 bases from J, the gap between germline ends came to 6 bases. In DNA, the CDR3 is TGTGCCAGCAGCCGGAGCTCCTACGAGCAGTACTTC. It is translated as CASSRSSYEQYF.